This TCR beta chain came from a study of cytomegalovirus exposure and HLA in healthy donors. General study findings and limits: It was confirmed in vitro that a few of the CMV-associated chains were specific for CMV antigens. Within an earlier analysis, most TCR beta V segments proved productive either about 90% or about 30% of the time. Most TCR sequences were uncommon, yet certain public TCRs appeared in many donors.

The PCR had 60 Vbeta and 13 Jbeta primers. This table comes from immunoSEQ multiplex PCR, and its TCRdb copy is limited to in-frame clones, with some not included. The sample shows tens of thousands of clones, around 73% of them seen only once. Regarding this clone: The target antigen is unknown.

This CDR3 has 15 amino acids. Germline CDR1 reads SGHRS; CDR2 reads YFSETQ. The junction had 4 bases not matched to a gene; V was cut back by 0 bases and J by 5 bases. The V call is TRBV5-1, the J call TRBJ2-1, with 8 bases lining up with TRBD2. Sequenced material: PBMCs. The receptor's source is a man aged 45-65 years in good health and CMV-seronegative. The CDR3 region has the DNA TGCGCCAGCAGCTTGGTCGCGGGGGGAAACAATGAGCAGTTCTTC. As protein: CASSLVAGGNNEQFF.